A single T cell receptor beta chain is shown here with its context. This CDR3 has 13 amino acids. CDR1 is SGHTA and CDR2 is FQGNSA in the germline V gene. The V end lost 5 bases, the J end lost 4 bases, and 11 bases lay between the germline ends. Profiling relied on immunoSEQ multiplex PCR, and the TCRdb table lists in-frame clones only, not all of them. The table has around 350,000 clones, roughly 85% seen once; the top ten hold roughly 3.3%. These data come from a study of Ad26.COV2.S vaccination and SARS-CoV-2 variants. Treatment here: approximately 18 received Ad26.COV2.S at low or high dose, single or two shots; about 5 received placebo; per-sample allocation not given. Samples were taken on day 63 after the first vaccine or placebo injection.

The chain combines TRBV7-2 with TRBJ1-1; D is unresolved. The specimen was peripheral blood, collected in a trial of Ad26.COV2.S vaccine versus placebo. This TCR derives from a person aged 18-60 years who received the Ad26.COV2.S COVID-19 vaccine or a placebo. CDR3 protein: CASSLPPGTEAFF. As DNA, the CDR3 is TGTGCCAGCAGCCTGCCCCCGGGCACTGAAGCTTTCTTT.